The rows below give T cell receptor beta chains drawn from one sample of a study of blood T cell repertoires in COVID-19. Sequenced by immunoSEQ multiplex PCR; TCRdb stores in-frame clones only, minus some. The data contain 39,000 or so clones, 70% to 90% of them singletons. Material for sequencing was peripheral blood. The receptors come from a man aged 55 to 70 in a cohort sampled during active COVID-19. Both conserved end residues are part of each CDR3. Fields, in order: V gene, J gene, D gene, clone size, CDR3 length, CDR3 protein, CDR3 DNA. The D gene is left open where the match is weak. Clone size, where shown, is once, few, many, or a class for clones that have expanded.

v_gene: TRBV19
j_gene: TRBJ2-7
d_gene: TRBD1
abundance: .
len: 15
CDR3aa: CASSVDREPPYEQYF
CDR3nt: TGTGCCAGTAGTGTTGACAGGGAGCCGCCCTACGAGCAGTACTTC

v_gene: TRBV20-1
j_gene: TRBJ1-1
d_gene: .
abundance: once
len: 11
CDR3aa: CSASSNTEAFF
CDR3nt: TGCAGTGCTAGCTCTAACACTGAAGCTTTCTTT

v_gene: TRBV5-4
j_gene: TRBJ1-5
d_gene: .
abundance: .
len: 15
CDR3aa: CASSSGTSEGQPQHF
CDR3nt: TGTGCCAGCAGCTCGGGGACATCTGAGGGTCAGCCCCAGCATTTT

v_gene: TRBV28
j_gene: TRBJ2-3
d_gene: TRBD2
abundance: .
len: 16
CDR3aa: CASSSAGTLDRDTQYF
CDR3nt: TGTGCCAGCAGTTCAGCGGGGACCCTCGATAGGGATACGCAGTATTTT

v_gene: TRBV4-2
j_gene: TRBJ2-2
d_gene: TRBD2
abundance: .
len: 19
CDR3aa: CASSPQGSSASGNTGELFF
CDR3nt: TGTGCCAGCAGCCCACAAGGGAGCTCCGCTAGCGGAAACACCGGGGAGCTGTTTTTT

v_gene: TRBV5-6
j_gene: TRBJ2-5
d_gene: .
abundance: .
len: 13
CDR3aa: CASSLGQIQTQYF
CDR3nt: TGTGCCAGCAGCCTTGGACAGATCCAGACCCAGTACTTC

v_gene: TRBV28
j_gene: TRBJ1-4
d_gene: TRBD1
abundance: .
len: 18
CDR3aa: CASSLTRSRDRGGEKLFF
CDR3nt: TGTGCCAGCAGTTTAACCAGGTCCCGGGACAGGGGAGGTGAAAAACTGTTTTTT

v_gene: TRBV5-1
j_gene: TRBJ2-3
d_gene: TRBD2
abundance: .
len: 15
CDR3aa: CASSLSGASTDTQYF
CDR3nt: TGCGCCAGCAGCTTAAGCGGGGCTTCCACAGATACGCAGTATTTT

v_gene: TRBV7-3
j_gene: TRBJ2-3
d_gene: .
abundance: .
len: 15
CDR3aa: CASSLTSSAVDTQYF
CDR3nt: TGTGCCAGCAGCTTAACGTCCAGCGCAGTGGATACGCAGTATTTT

v_gene: TRBV7-2
j_gene: TRBJ2-3
d_gene: TRBD2
abundance: .
len: 18
CDR3aa: CASSFGLAGGRMSDTQYF
CDR3nt: TGTGCCAGCAGCTTTGGCCTAGCGGGGGGCCGGATGTCAGATACGCAGTATTTT

v_gene: TRBV7-2
j_gene: TRBJ2-3
d_gene: .
abundance: .
len: 13
CDR3aa: CASSLWGSDTQYF
CDR3nt: TGTGCCAGCAGCTTATGGGGCAGTGATACGCAGTATTTT

v_gene: TRBV4-1
j_gene: TRBJ2-1
d_gene: .
abundance: .
len: 17
CDR3aa: CASSREPYGGYIYEQFF
CDR3nt: TGCGCCAGCAGCCGGGAGCCCTATGGGGGCTACATCTATGAGCAGTTCTTC

v_gene: TRBV9
j_gene: TRBJ2-7
d_gene: TRBD2
abundance: .
len: 14
CDR3aa: CASSGLAGGLEQYF
CDR3nt: TGTGCCAGCAGCGGACTAGCGGGGGGGCTCGAGCAGTACTTC

v_gene: TRBV7-2
j_gene: TRBJ1-2
d_gene: .
abundance: .
len: 17
CDR3aa: CASSPDTFYRANYGYTF
CDR3nt: TGTGCCAGCAGTCCCGACACGTTTTACAGAGCTAACTATGGCTACACCTTC

v_gene: TRBV5-1
j_gene: TRBJ2-1
d_gene: .
abundance: .
len: 14
CDR3aa: CASSPPGQYNEQFF
CDR3nt: TGCGCCAGCAGCCCCCCGGGACAATACAATGAGCAGTTCTTC

v_gene: TRBV20-1
j_gene: TRBJ2-7
d_gene: TRBD2
abundance: .
len: 13
CDR3aa: CSASSLAGEEQYF
CDR3nt: TGCAGTGCTAGTTCACTAGCGGGAGAAGAGCAGTACTTC

v_gene: TRBV18
j_gene: TRBJ2-2
d_gene: .
abundance: .
len: 13
CDR3aa: CASSPPGPGELFF
CDR3nt: TGTGCCAGCTCACCACCGGGCCCCGGGGAGCTGTTTTTT

v_gene: TRBV12-3/TRBV12-4
j_gene: TRBJ1-5
d_gene: .
abundance: .
len: 13
CDR3aa: CASSLERGQPQHF
CDR3nt: TGTGCCAGCAGTTTAGAGAGGGGGCAGCCCCAGCATTTT

v_gene: TRBV19
j_gene: TRBJ1-1
d_gene: TRBD1
abundance: few
len: 14
CDR3aa: CASVSDRGRFEAFF
CDR3nt: TGTGCCAGCGTGTCGGACAGGGGGCGCTTTGAAGCTTTCTTT